This section outlines one T cell receptor (beta chain) sequence together with its context. This sample stems from a study of T cells in Graves' hyperthyroidism and ophthalmopathy. The CDR3 covers 15 residues. Trimming removed 4 bases from V and 5 bases from J; junction bases left unmatched: 9. CDR1 is SGHRS, CDR2 YFSETQ, per germline. Amplified TCR beta CDR3 regions came from RNA transcripts. First-round RT-PCR targeting the TCR CDR3 was performed with the HTBI primer set. TCRdb recomputed calls from the multiplex PCR reads with MiXCR, one row per CDR3 protein. Here the sample spans approximately 640,000 distinct CDR3 sequences, about 45% being singletons.

The chain couples TRBV5-1 to TRBJ2-7, with TRBD2 identical over 10 bases. The sequencing sample was made of peripheral blood or thyroid tissue (not recorded which). The TCR sequence derives from an adult man with Graves' disease, either hyperthyroidism or ophthalmopathy (not recorded which). The CDR3 reads CASSLLAGLVDEQYF. The CDR3 DNA reads TGCGCCAGCAGCCTACTAGCGGGACTAGTCGACGAGCAGTACTTC.